Below are 5 T cell receptor beta chains sequenced from a single sample in a study of T cell responses to AZD1222 COVID-19 vaccine. The method was immunoSEQ multiplex PCR; TCRdb's version includes in-frame clones alone and lacks a portion of them. The sample has roughly 120,000 clones, roughly 90% seen once. This sample comprised peripheral blood, obtained on day 0 of AZD1222 vaccination. Every receptor here comes from an adult in good health.

The chain combines TRBV7-2 with TRBJ1-2; D is ambiguous. The CDR3 is 14 amino acids. Trimming pared 1 base from V and 1 base from J, leaving 7 bases between. Germline V gives CDR1 SGHTA, CDR2 FQGNSA. CDR3 protein: CASSLGAVNYGYTF. CDR3 nucleotides: TGTGCCAGCAGCTTAGGGGCAGTTAACTATGGCTACACCTTC. Using reference TRBV7-2 and TRBJ1-2 for the parts outside the CDR3, the full variable domain is GAGVSQSPSNKVTEKGKDVELRCDPISGHTALYWYRQSLGQGLEFLIYFQGNSAPDKSGLPSDRFSAERTGGSVSTLTIQRTQQEDSAVYLCASSLGAVNYGYTFGSGTRLTVV.

The chain links TRBV28 to TRBJ2-7; D possibly corresponds to TRBD1 (6 bases). Trimming cost V 6 bases and J 5 bases, with 14 bases left between them. The CDR3 is made up of 13 amino acids. Germline V CDR1 and CDR2: MDHEN, SYDVKM. The CDR3 DNA follows: TGTGCCAGCAGAATGACAGGTACCCACGAGCAGTACTTC. This sequence encodes CASRMTGTHEQYF.

This clone has only a few counts. The gene calls are TRBV28 and TRBJ1-5; a possible D gene is TRBD1 (5 bases). The CDR3 runs to 12 residues. V shed 2 bases and J shed 9 bases, with 8 bases lying between them. CDR1 is MDHEN and CDR2 is SYDVKM in the germline V gene. The CDR3 loop is CASSLKGMPQHF. For the CDR3, the DNA is TGTGCCAGCAGTTTAAAGGGGATGCCCCAGCATTTT. Looking up the rest from reference TRBV28 and TRBJ1-5 gives the full variable domain: DVKVTQSSRYLVKRTGEKVFLECVQDMDHENMFWYRQDPGLGLRLIYFSYDVKMKEKGDIPEGYSVSREKKERFSLILESASTNQTSMYLCASSLKGMPQHFGDGTRLSIL.

The chain has TRBV6-5 and TRBJ1-6, with a weak D call TRBD1 (6 bases). The CDR3 length is 12 residues. V was trimmed by 6 bases and J by 9 bases, leaving 9 bases between them. Germline V gives CDR1 MNHEY, CDR2 SVGAGI. The CDR3 DNA is TGTGCCAGCAGAAGGGGGGGTTCACCCCTCCACTTT. Protein sequence: CASRRGGSPLHF.

This chain connects TRBV7-2 to TRBJ2-2; 7 nucleotides align to TRBD1. After removal of 1 base from V and 6 bases from J, the junction contained 5 bases not matched to a gene. The CDR3 covers 15 residues. The V gene's germline CDR1 is SGHTA and CDR2 FQGNSA. In DNA form, the CDR3 reads TGTGCCAGCAGCTTAGAAGCAGGGGGAGCCGGGGAGCTGTTTTTT. Protein sequence: CASSLEAGGAGELFF.